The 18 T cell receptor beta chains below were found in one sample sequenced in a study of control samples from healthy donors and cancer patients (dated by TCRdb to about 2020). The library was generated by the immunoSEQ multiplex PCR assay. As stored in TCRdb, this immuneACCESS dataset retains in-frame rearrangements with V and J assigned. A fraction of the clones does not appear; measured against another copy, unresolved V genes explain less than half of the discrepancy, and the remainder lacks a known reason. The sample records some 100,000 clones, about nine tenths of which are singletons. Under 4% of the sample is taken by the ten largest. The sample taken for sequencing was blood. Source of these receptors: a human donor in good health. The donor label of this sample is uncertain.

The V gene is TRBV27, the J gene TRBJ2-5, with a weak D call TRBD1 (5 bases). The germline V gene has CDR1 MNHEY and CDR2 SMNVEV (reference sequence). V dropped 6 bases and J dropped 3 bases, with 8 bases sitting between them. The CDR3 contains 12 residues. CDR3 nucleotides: TGTGCCAGCAGGAAAGGGGAAGAGACCCAGTACTTC. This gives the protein CASRKGEETQYF.

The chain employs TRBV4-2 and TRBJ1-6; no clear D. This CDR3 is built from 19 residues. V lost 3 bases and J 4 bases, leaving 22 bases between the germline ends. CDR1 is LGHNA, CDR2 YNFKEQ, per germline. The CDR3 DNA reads TGTGCCAGCAGCCAGGACCTGATACCCGACACCGCGTATAATTCACCCCTCCACTTT. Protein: CASSQDLIPDTAYNSPLHF.

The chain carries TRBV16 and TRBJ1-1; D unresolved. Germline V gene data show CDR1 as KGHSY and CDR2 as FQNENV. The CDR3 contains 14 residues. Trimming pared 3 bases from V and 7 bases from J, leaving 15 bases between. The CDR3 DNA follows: TGTGCCAGCAGCCAGCCGACCCGGCGGGATGAAGCTTTCTTT. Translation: CASSQPTRRDEAFF.

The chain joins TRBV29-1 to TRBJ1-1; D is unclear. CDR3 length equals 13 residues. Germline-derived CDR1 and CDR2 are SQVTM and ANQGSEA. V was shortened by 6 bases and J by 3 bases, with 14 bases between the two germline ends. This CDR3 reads CSVRTELYTEAFF. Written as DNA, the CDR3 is TGCAGCGTGAGGACGGAGCTGTACACTGAAGCTTTCTTT.

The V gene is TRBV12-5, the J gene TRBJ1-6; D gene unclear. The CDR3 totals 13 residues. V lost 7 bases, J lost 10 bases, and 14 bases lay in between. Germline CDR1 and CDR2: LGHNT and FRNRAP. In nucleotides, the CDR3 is TGTGCTAGTGCCGCGGTAACCAAATCACCCCTCCACTTT. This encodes CASAAVTKSPLHF. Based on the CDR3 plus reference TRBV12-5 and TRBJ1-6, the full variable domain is DARVTQTPRHKVTEMGQEVTMRCQPILGHNTVFWYRQTMMQGLELLAYFRNRAPLDDSGMPKDRFSAEMPDATLATLKIQPSEPRDSAVYFCASAAVTKSPLHFGNGTRLTVT.

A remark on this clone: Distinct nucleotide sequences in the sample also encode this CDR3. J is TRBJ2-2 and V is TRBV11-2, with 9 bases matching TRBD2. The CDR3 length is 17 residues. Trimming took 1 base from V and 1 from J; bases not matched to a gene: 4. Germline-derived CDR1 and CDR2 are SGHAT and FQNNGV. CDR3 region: CASSLVLAGRNTGELFF. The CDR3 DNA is TGTGCCAGCAGCTTAGTCCTAGCGGGGCGGAACACCGGGGAGCTGTTTTTT.

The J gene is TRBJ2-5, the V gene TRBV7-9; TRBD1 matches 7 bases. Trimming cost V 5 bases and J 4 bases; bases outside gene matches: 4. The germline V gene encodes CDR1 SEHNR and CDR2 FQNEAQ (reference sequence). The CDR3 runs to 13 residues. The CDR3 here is CASSPTGPETQYF. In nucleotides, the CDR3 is TGTGCCAGCAGCCCGACAGGGCCAGAGACCCAGTACTTC.

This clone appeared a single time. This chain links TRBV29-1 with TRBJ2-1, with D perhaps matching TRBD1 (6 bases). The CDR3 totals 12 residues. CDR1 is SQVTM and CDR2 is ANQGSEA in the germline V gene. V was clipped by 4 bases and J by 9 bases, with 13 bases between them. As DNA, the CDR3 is TGCAGCGTTGGCCAGGGGCTCGGTGAGCAGTTCTTC. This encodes CSVGQGLGEQFF.

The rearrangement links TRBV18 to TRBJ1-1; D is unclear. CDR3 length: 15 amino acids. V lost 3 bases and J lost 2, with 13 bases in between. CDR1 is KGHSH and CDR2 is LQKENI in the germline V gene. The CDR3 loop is CASSPRALANTEAFF. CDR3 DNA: TGTGCCAGCTCACCGAGGGCTTTGGCAAACACTGAAGCTTTCTTT.

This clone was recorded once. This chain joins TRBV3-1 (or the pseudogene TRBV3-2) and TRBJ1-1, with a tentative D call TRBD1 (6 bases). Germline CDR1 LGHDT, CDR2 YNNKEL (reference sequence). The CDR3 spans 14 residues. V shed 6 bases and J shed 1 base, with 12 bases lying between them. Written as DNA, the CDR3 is TGTGCCAGCAGACGGACAGCGAAGAACACTGAAGCTTTCTTT. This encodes CASRRTAKNTEAFF.

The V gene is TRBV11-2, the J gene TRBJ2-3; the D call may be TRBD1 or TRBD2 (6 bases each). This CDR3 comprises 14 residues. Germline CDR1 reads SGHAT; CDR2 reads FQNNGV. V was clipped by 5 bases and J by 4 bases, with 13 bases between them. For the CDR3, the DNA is TGTGCCAGCAGCCTCGACGGGGGCCCAGATACGCAGTATTTT. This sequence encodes CASSLDGGPDTQYF.

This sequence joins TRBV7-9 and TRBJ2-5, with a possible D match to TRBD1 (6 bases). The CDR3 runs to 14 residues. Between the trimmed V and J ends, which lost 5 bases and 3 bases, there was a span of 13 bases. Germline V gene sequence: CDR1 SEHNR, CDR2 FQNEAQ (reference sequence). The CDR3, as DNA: TGTGCCAGCAGCCACGGGACACTTAAAGAGACCCAGTACTTC. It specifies CASSHGTLKETQYF.

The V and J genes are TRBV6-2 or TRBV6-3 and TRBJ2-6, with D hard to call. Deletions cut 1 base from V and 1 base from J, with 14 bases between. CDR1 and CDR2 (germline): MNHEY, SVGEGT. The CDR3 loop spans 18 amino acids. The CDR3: CASSYWSPRTSGANVLTF. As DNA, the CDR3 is TGTGCCAGCAGTTACTGGAGCCCCCGCACATCTGGGGCCAACGTCCTGACTTTC.

CDR3 amino acids: CASGRRTNEKLFF. The CDR3 DNA reads TGTGCCAGCGGTCGACGGACTAATGAAAAACTGTTTTTT. The chain is built from TRBV27 and TRBJ1-4; D remains ambiguous. CDR1 is MNHEY, CDR2 SMNVEV, per germline (reference sequence). The CDR3 is 13 amino acids. Trimming cost V 8 bases and J 2 bases, with 9 bases left between them.

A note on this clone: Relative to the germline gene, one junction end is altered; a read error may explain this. CDR3 coding DNA: TGTGCCAGCAGCGTAGGACAGTTGAACACTGAAGCTTTCTTT. Translation: CASSVGQLNTEAFF. This rearrangement joins TRBV13 to TRBJ1-1; D perhaps matches TRBD1 (6 bases). Per germline, CDR1 PRHDT and CDR2 FYEKMQ (reference sequence). The CDR3 spans 14 residues. The variable domain in full, with the rest retrieved from reference TRBV13 and TRBJ1-1, is AAGVIQSPRHLIKEKRETATLKCYPIPRHDTVYWYQQGPGQDPQFLISFYEKMQSDKGSIPDRFSAQQFSDYHSELNMSSLELGDSALYFCASSVGQLNTEAFFGQGTRLTVV.

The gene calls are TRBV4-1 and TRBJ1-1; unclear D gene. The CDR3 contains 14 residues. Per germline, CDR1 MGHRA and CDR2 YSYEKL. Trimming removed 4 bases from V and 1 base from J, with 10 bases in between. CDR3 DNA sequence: TGCGCCAGCAGCCCCCTGTGGGAGAACACTGAAGCTTTCTTT. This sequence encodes CASSPLWENTEAFF.

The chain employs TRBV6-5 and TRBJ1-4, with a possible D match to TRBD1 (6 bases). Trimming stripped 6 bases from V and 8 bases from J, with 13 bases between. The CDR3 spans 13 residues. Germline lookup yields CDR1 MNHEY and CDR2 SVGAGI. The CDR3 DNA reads TGTGCCAGCAGGGGGACATTGCGCGAAAAACTGTTTTTT. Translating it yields CASRGTLREKLFF.

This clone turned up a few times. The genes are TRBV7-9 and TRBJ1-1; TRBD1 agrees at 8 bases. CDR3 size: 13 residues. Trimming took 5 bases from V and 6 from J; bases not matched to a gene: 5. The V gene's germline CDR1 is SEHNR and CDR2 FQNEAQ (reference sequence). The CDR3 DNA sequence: TGTGCCAGCAGCATGACAGGGGCATCTGAAGCTTTCTTT. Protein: CASSMTGASEAFF. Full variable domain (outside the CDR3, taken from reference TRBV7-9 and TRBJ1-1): DTGVSQNPRHKITKRGQNVTFRCDPISEHNRLYWYRQTLGQGPEFLTYFQNEAQLEKSRLLSDRFSAERPKGSFSTLEIQRTEQGDSAMYLCASSMTGASEAFFGQGTRLTVV.